Included here is one T cell receptor (beta chain) sequence, with context. The entry originates in a study of CD8+ T cells in alopecia areata. As for the study in general: Affected scalp percentage set treated patients' severity scores.

Extracted from the samples, RNA was reverse transcribed into cDNA to serve as the sequencing template. Repertoires were generated with immunoSEQ multiplex PCR, while TCRdb's copy carries only in-frame clones and drops some. The table records 200,000 to 250,000 clones, 66% of them present only once. Treatment in this sample: oral pan-JAK inhibitor, 5-10 mg twice daily. PBMCs were stained for CD3, CD4 and CD8, and CD4+ and CD8+ T cells were sorted. The source material was CD4+ T cells sorted from blood, sampled at approximately week 45, from a patient treated with tofacitinib. The origin of this receptor is a human donor with alopecia areata.

The CDR3 sequence: CASSSDRNTEAFF. CDR3 bases: TGTGCCAGCAGCTCGGACAGGAACACTGAAGCTTTCTTT. The V call is TRBV7-3, the J call TRBJ1-1; TRBD1 might be the D (6 bases). V lost 4 bases, J lost 1 base, and 7 bases lay in between. The germline V gene has CDR1 SGHTA and CDR2 FQGTGA. The CDR3 consists of 13 residues.